The source of this T cell receptor beta chain is a study of shared clonotypes between healthy human individuals. Several immunoSEQ 96-well plates shared each subset's DNA, each plate a replicate. Produced via immunoSEQ multiplex PCR; TCRdb's table is partial and in-frame only. The sample contains hundreds of thousands of clones, roughly three quarters of which appear only once. What was sequenced was PBMCs. This TCR was sampled from a woman aged 40 to 49 in good health. Some clones in this sample may be carry-over from other donors' samples.

The CDR3 DNA reads TGTGCCAGCTCACTATCGACAGGGCGAGGGAACACTGAAGCTTTCTTT. It encodes CASSLSTGRGNTEAFF. This sequence joins TRBV18 and TRBJ1-1, with TRBD1 identical over 7 bases. V trimming: 4 bases; J trimming: 1 base; junction bases outside the gene matches: 9. The CDR3 is made up of 16 amino acids. Germline V gene data show CDR1 as KGHSH and CDR2 as LQKENI.